The 23 T cell receptor beta chains reported below all come from one sample, sequenced in a study of PD-1 blockade in classical Hodgkin lymphoma. Libraries were prepared by immunoSEQ multiplex PCR; TCRdb keeps only in-frame clonotypes and omits some of them. The sample consists of about 32,000 clones, around 81% of them appearing once. Time point noted: cycle 4 day 1 (C4D1), after less than 7 weeks of nivolumab. No patient escaped relapse after autologous stem cell transplantation, and brentuximab vedotin exposure varied. The sequencing used peripheral blood mononuclear cells (PBMCs), collected before the fourth cycle of nivolumab. These receptors were taken from a human donor with classical Hodgkin lymphoma.

The V gene is TRBV2, the J gene TRBJ1-4; 8 nucleotides line up with TRBD1. Germline values: CDR1 SNHLY, CDR2 FYNNEI. V dropped 5 bases and J dropped 8; count of bases not matched to a gene: 7. This CDR3 has 14 amino acids. The CDR3 spells CASSPDRGGEKLFF. CDR3 sequence (DNA): TGTGCCAGCAGTCCAGACAGGGGAGGCGAAAAACTGTTTTTT.

The chain joins TRBV19 to TRBJ2-2; TRBD2 matches at 8 bases. The CDR3 has 16 amino acids. From germline, CDR1 is LNHDA and CDR2 SQIVND (reference sequence). Trimming removed 5 bases from V and 3 bases from J; junction bases left unmatched: 8. CDR3 amino acids: CASSGPGGPYTGELFF. The CDR3 DNA is TGTGCCAGTAGTGGACCGGGGGGGCCCTACACCGGGGAGCTGTTTTTT.

The chain links TRBV7-2 to TRBJ1-1; D is perhaps TRBD1 (6 bases). CDR3 length: 13 amino acids. The germline CDR1 and CDR2 sequences are SGHTA and FQGNSA. V was shortened by 5 bases and J by 1 base, with 8 bases between the two germline ends. Written as DNA, the CDR3 is TGTGCCAGCAGCCAGGGGCGGAACACTGAAGCTTTCTTT. Residues: CASSQGRNTEAFF.

The chain carries TRBV19 and TRBJ2-3; D is undetermined. Germline V gives CDR1 LNHDA, CDR2 SQIVND (reference sequence). The CDR3 is made up of 14 amino acids. The ends were cut back, 3 bases at V and 2 bases at J, with 9 bases in the middle. The CDR3 DNA is TGTGCCAGTAGTATTAACAGAAACACAGATACGCAGTATTTT. Translation gives CASSINRNTDTQYF.

The chain recombines TRBV19 with TRBJ2-1; the D gene is possibly TRBD1 (6 bases). Per the germline V gene, CDR1 is LNHDA and CDR2 is SQIVND (reference sequence). The V gene lost 4 bases and the J gene lost 8 bases, with 18 bases spanning the gap. The CDR3 length is 15 residues. In DNA form, the CDR3 reads TGTGCCAGTAGTAGCGTACAGGGAATAGGGCATGAGCAGTTCTTC. Its translation is CASSSVQGIGHEQFF.

V gene TRBV20-1 combines with J gene TRBJ1-2; the D is unclear. This CDR3 has 11 amino acids. The V end lost 6 bases, the J end lost 7 bases, and 12 bases lay between the germline ends. Germline V lookup: CDR1 DFQATT, CDR2 SNEGSKA (reference sequence). Written as DNA, the CDR3 is TGCAGTGCAAAGATGCTAGGTGGCTACACCTTC. Its protein is CSAKMLGGYTF.

This chain connects TRBV27 to TRBJ2-3; the D is unclear. The CDR3 covers 9 residues. Germline V gene sequence: CDR1 MNHEY, CDR2 SMNVEV (reference sequence). With 7 bases removed from V and 14 bases from J, the gap between germline ends came to 10 bases. This chain's CDR3 is CASTVWGYF. The CDR3 coding sequence is TGTGCCAGCACCGTATGGGGGTATTTT.

The count of this clone is one. The CDR3 protein is CASSLLAGRSGANVLTF. CDR3 in DNA: TGTGCCAGCAGCTTACTAGCGGGTCGCTCTGGGGCCAACGTCCTGACTTTC. The rearrangement uses TRBV7-6 and TRBJ2-6; 8 bases align to TRBD2. Per germline, CDR1 SGHVS and CDR2 FNYEAQ. This CDR3 region has 17 residues. Trimming removed 2 bases from V and 0 bases from J; junction bases left unmatched: 3.

The rearrangement joins TRBV5-1 to TRBJ1-1; perhaps TRBD1 as D (6 bases). Germline V gene data show CDR1 as SGHRS and CDR2 as YFSETQ. The CDR3 has 13 amino acids. V was pared by 6 bases and J by 0 bases, with 9 bases between. CDR3 loop: CASMGQLNTEAFF. The DNA for the CDR3 is TGCGCCAGCATGGGACAACTGAACACTGAAGCTTTCTTT.

This chain connects TRBV28 to TRBJ2-7, with D perhaps TRBD2 (5 bases). V gave up 6 bases and J gave up 1 base, with 16 bases separating them. CDR1 is MDHEN, CDR2 SYDVKM, per germline. The CDR3 runs to 15 residues. This CDR3 reads CASSPSYGESYEQYF. The DNA of the CDR3 is TGTGCCAGCAGCCCCTCTTATGGGGAGTCCTACGAGCAGTACTTC.

The V gene is TRBV5-1, the J gene TRBJ1-3; D unclear. V was clipped by 0 bases and J by 6 bases, with 7 bases between them. Germline lookup yields CDR1 SGHRS and CDR2 YFSETQ. The CDR3 spans 13 residues. The CDR3, as DNA: TGCGCCAGCAGCTTGGCCGGAGAAAACACCATATATTTT. Translated: CASSLAGENTIYF.

The rearrangement links TRBV5-6 to TRBJ1-5; 7 bases match TRBD1. Germline CDR1 and CDR2: SGHDT and YYEEEE. The trim removed 4 bases at V and 0 bases at J, leaving 7 bases unmatched. This CDR3 spans 16 amino acids. CDR3 amino acids: CASSQYRGYSNQPQHF. The CDR3 nucleotides read TGTGCCAGCAGCCAATACAGGGGATATAGCAATCAGCCCCAGCATTTT.

This clone has just a few counts. The rearrangement uses TRBV5-1 and TRBJ1-2; 8 positions agree with TRBD1. The CDR3 contains 15 residues. V trimming: 0 bases; J trimming: 5 bases; junction bases outside the gene matches: 6. Germline assignment: CDR1 SGHRS and CDR2 YFSETQ. CDR3 coding DNA: TGCGCCAGCAGCTTGGGGACAGGGCGAGTATATGGCTACACCTTC. This gives the protein CASSLGTGRVYGYTF.

This clone was seen once. The chain joins TRBV6-1 to TRBJ2-7, with D perhaps matching TRBD1 (5 bases). V lost 2 bases to trimming and J lost 0 bases, with 11 bases between them. Per germline, CDR1 MNHNS and CDR2 SASEGT. This CDR3 has 15 amino acids. CDR3 coding DNA: TGTGCCAGCAGTGAAAGGGCGGACACCTCCTACGAGCAGTACTTC. Translating gives CASSERADTSYEQYF.

The V call is TRBV5-1, the J call TRBJ2-7; 10 bases line up with TRBD2. Trimming at V came to 3 bases and at J to 2 bases, leaving 11 bases not matched to a gene. Germline assignment: CDR1 SGHRS and CDR2 YFSETQ. The CDR3 is 17 amino acids. The CDR3 DNA reads TGCGCCAGCAGCTCGGCGGGGGGAGCGGGAGGGCCCTACGAGCAGTACTTC. It encodes CASSSAGGAGGPYEQYF.

V gene TRBV6-1 combines with J gene TRBJ2-7; D is perhaps TRBD2 (5 bases). Germline V gene data show CDR1 as MNHNS and CDR2 as SASEGT. The CDR3 loop spans 17 amino acids. V lost 2 bases, J lost 5 bases, and 22 bases lay in between. The CDR3 loop is CASSEPLRQAEAHEQYF. The DNA of the CDR3 is TGTGCCAGCAGTGAACCGCTGAGGCAGGCGGAGGCCCACGAGCAGTACTTC.

The rearrangement uses TRBV4-1 and TRBJ1-1; D unclear. V shed 1 base and J shed 5 bases, with 11 bases lying between them. This CDR3 has 14 amino acids. Germline loops: CDR1 MGHRA, CDR2 YSYEKL. In DNA form, the CDR3 reads TGCGCCAGCAGCCAAGGGGCTTGGGGAACTGAAGCTTTCTTT. The encoded protein is CASSQGAWGTEAFF.

This clone was observed a handful of times. V is TRBV5-3 and J is TRBJ2-7; no reliable D call. TRBV5-3 is sorted into the ORF group, with uncertain function. V lost 6 bases and J 12 bases, leaving 10 bases between the germline ends. The CDR3 is 9 amino acids. Here the CDR3 DNA reads TGTGCCAGAACCCCCTGGGCGTACGTC. This gives the protein CARTPWAYV.

The rearrangement uses TRBV28 and TRBJ1-5, with no clear D. V was cut by 3 bases and J by 1 base, with 7 bases left in between. The CDR3 sequence is 14 residues long. Germline CDR1 MDHEN, CDR2 SYDVKM. The chain's CDR3 is CASSFIASNQPQHF. The CDR3 nucleotides are TGTGCCAGCAGTTTTATCGCAAGCAATCAGCCCCAGCATTTT.

V is TRBV9 and J is TRBJ1-1; D unclear. V lost 0 bases and J 10 bases, leaving 13 bases between the germline ends. Germline assignment: CDR1 SGDLS and CDR2 YYNGEE. The CDR3 has 13 amino acids. In nucleotides, the CDR3 is TGTGCCAGCAGCGTAGACGTAAAGTCTAGAGCTTTCTTT. Its protein is CASSVDVKSRAFF.

The V gene is TRBV28, the J gene TRBJ1-2; 10 bases agree with TRBD1. The CDR3 totals 14 residues. Losses at the gene ends were 6 bases for V and 8 bases for J; bases not matched to a gene: 9. CDR1 is MDHEN, CDR2 SYDVKM, per germline. CDR3 loop: CASRVFGTGVGYTF. In DNA form, the CDR3 reads TGTGCCAGCAGAGTCTTCGGGACAGGGGTCGGCTACACCTTC.

This clone was observed a handful of times. The V call is TRBV29-1, the J call TRBJ1-2; 9 bases match TRBD1. Germline-derived CDR1 and CDR2 are SQVTM and ANQGSEA. This CDR3 spans 14 amino acids. V was clipped by 3 bases and J by 2 bases; unmatched bases: 4. The CDR3 region has the DNA TGCAGCGTTGACCACAGGGGGCGCAACTATGGCTACACCTTC. Translated, it gives CSVDHRGRNYGYTF. The full variable domain, completed using reference TRBV29-1 and TRBJ1-2, is SAVISQKPSRDICQRGTSLTIQCQVDSQVTMMFWYRQQPGQSLTLIATANQGSEATYESGFVIDKFPISRPNLTFSTLTVSNMSPEDSSIYLCSVDHRGRNYGYTFGSGTRLTVV.

The rearrangement links TRBV19 to TRBJ1-5; D ambiguous. V gave up 4 bases and J gave up 2 bases, with 9 bases separating them. In germline, CDR1 is LNHDA, CDR2 SQIVND (reference sequence). The CDR3 loop spans 14 amino acids. The CDR3 spells CASSKNTGNQPQHF. CDR3 nucleotides: TGTGCCAGTAGTAAGAACACGGGCAATCAGCCCCAGCATTTT.